The T cell receptor (beta chain) under discussion was sequenced for a study of shared clonotypes between healthy human individuals. Naive CD8 cells were CD45RO-negative, positively selected for CCR7, excluding terminally differentiated effector memory CD45RA+ cells. Sequencing used immunoSEQ multiplex PCR; TCRdb keeps in-frame clones, though not all of them. Of about 590,000 clones in the sample, over 95% were seen once. The V end lost 1 base, the J end lost 0 bases, and 21 bases lay between the germline ends. Germline lookup yields CDR1 SEHNR and CDR2 FQNEAQ (reference sequence). The CDR3 is made up of 19 amino acids.

This TCR came from a young woman in good health. Sample: naive CD8+ T cells sorted from blood. This chain connects TRBV7-9 to TRBJ1-1; the D is unclear. The CDR3 loop is CASSLEGPLEVGLNTEAFF. CDR3 DNA sequence: TGTGCCAGCAGCTTAGAAGGGCCCTTGGAGGTTGGCCTGAACACTGAAGCTTTCTTT.